This TCR beta chain was retrieved from a study of CD8 T cells in Susac syndrome. Random hexamers served to reverse transcribe roughly 0.45 to 1 ug RNA. Each CDR3 protein is one row after TCRdb ran MiXCR on the immunoSEQ multiplex PCR reads. The sample has a few hundred thousand distinct CDR3 sequences, roughly 96% seen once. Between the trimmed V and J ends, which lost 1 base and 6 bases, there was a span of 15 bases. This CDR3 contains 14 residues. Germline-derived CDR1 and CDR2 are DFQATT and SNEGSKA (reference sequence). Sequencing of TCR beta was performed on blood CD8+ and CD4+ T cells. The sequencing sample was made of CD4+ T cells from PBMCs. The rearrangement joins TRBV20-1 to TRBJ2-5, with D perhaps matching TRBD1 (6 bases). This sequence was found in a human donor with multiple sclerosis. The CDR3 here is CSARATWDTQTQYF. CDR3 DNA: TGCAGTGCTAGAGCCACTTGGGACACACAGACCCAGTACTTC.